These 11 T cell receptor beta chains share one sample of origin, sequenced in a study of Ad26.COV2.S vaccination and SARS-CoV-2 variants. Treatment defined: some 20 received Ad26.COV2.S at low or high dose, single or two shots; roughly 5 received placebo; per-sample allocation not given. Sampling was done on day 63 after the first vaccine or placebo injection. Some clones are missing from TCRdb's copy, which holds only in-frame ones; the method was immunoSEQ multiplex PCR. The profile shows roughly 350,000 clones, approximately 90% of them singletons. The specimen comprised peripheral blood, sampled in a trial of Ad26.COV2.S vaccine versus placebo. Receptors were obtained from a person between 18 and 65 years old who received the Ad26.COV2.S COVID-19 vaccine or a placebo.

A few counts support this clone. The CDR3 reads CASRRDLSTNEKLFF. CDR3 nucleotides: TGTGCCAGCAGGCGGGACCTCTCAACTAATGAAAAACTGTTTTTT. The J gene is TRBJ1-4, the V gene TRBV6-5; D might be TRBD1 (5 bases). CDR1 and CDR2 (germline): MNHEY, SVGAGI. V was clipped by 6 bases and J by 0 bases, with 11 bases between them. The CDR3 totals 15 residues.

The chain joins TRBV6-6 to TRBJ2-5, with D unclear. CDR1 and CDR2 from the germline V gene are MNHNY and SVGAGI (reference sequence). The CDR3 consists of 15 residues. V lost 0 bases, J lost 3 bases, and 11 bases lay in between. The CDR3 protein is CASSYSSPGKETQYF. CDR3 sequence (DNA): TGTGCCAGCAGTTACTCGAGTCCCGGAAAAGAGACCCAGTACTTC.

This clone was seen only a few times. This chain links TRBV28 with TRBJ1-1; TRBD1 might be the D (6 bases). V lost 4 bases and J lost 1, with 16 bases in between. This CDR3 contains 16 residues. The germline gives CDR1 MDHEN, CDR2 SYDVKM. CDR3 sequence: CASSSPGQKTNTEAFF. The CDR3 nucleotides are TGTGCCAGCAGTTCGCCAGGACAGAAAACGAACACTGAAGCTTTCTTT.

This chain joins TRBV6-1 and TRBJ2-1; D is unclear. V was shortened by 0 bases and J by 3 bases, with 9 bases between the two germline ends. This CDR3 contains 15 residues. Germline lookup yields CDR1 MNHNS and CDR2 SASEGT. This CDR3 is CASSEALGDYNEQFF. The CDR3, as DNA: TGTGCCAGCAGTGAAGCGTTAGGTGACTACAATGAGCAGTTCTTC.

This clone occurred a few times. For the CDR3, the DNA is TGTGCCAGCAGTTACTCTAGTAGCGGCAGCTCCTACGAGCAGTACTTC. This encodes CASSYSSSGSSYEQYF. The V and J genes are TRBV6-5 and TRBJ2-7; D is perhaps TRBD2 (6 bases). The CDR3 totals 16 residues. Germline V gene data show CDR1 as MNHEY and CDR2 as SVGAGI. V dropped 0 bases and J dropped 0 bases, with 12 bases sitting between them.

The J gene is TRBJ2-1, the V gene TRBV27; a possible D gene is TRBD2 (6 bases). Trimming left V 6 bases short and J 2 bases short, with 8 bases between. Germline V lookup: CDR1 MNHEY, CDR2 SMNVEV (reference sequence). This CDR3 is built from 13 residues. The CDR3 DNA is TGTGCCAGCAGGGACTATACCTACAATGAGCAGTTCTTC. Translating it yields CASRDYTYNEQFF.

The chain couples TRBV28 to TRBJ1-5; a weak D match, TRBD1 (5 bases). The CDR3 has 14 amino acids. V lost 6 bases, J lost 5 bases, and 14 bases lay in between. Looked up from germline, CDR1 is MDHEN and CDR2 is SYDVKM. The CDR3 reads CASSSGTGHQPQHF. In nucleotides, the CDR3 is TGTGCCAGCAGCTCTGGGACCGGACATCAGCCCCAGCATTTT.

The V call is TRBV7-2, the J call TRBJ1-4; 9 nucleotides match TRBD1. V shed 4 bases and J 3 bases; nucleotides not matched to a gene: 12. The CDR3 totals 18 residues. Germline values: CDR1 SGHTA, CDR2 FQGNSA. The CDR3 here is CASSWANRGQGSNEKLFF. CDR3 nucleotide sequence: TGTGCCAGCAGCTGGGCCAACAGGGGGCAAGGGTCTAATGAAAAACTGTTTTTT.

This chain connects TRBV4-3 to TRBJ2-5, with 11 positions matching TRBD2. Per germline, CDR1 LGHNA and CDR2 YSLEER. V was pared by 5 bases and J by 7 bases, with 18 bases of the junction left unmatched. CDR3 length equals 18 residues. CDR3 DNA sequence: TGCGCCAGCAGCTCCCGGCTCACTAGCGGGGGTTCTGCGGCGACCCAGTACTTC. Protein product: CASSSRLTSGGSAATQYF.

The V and J genes are TRBV7-9 and TRBJ1-4; no clear D. CDR3 size: 14 residues. Trimming removed 2 bases at V and 2 bases at J, with 6 bases between. From germline, CDR1 is SEHNR and CDR2 FQNEAQ (reference sequence). The CDR3 DNA follows: TGTGCCAGCAGCTTAAAGGGCACTAATGAAAAACTGTTTTTT. It yields the protein CASSLKGTNEKLFF. Based on the CDR3 plus reference TRBV7-9 and TRBJ1-4, the full variable domain is DTGVSQNPRHKITKRGQNVTFRCDPISEHNRLYWYRQTLGQGPEFLTYFQNEAQLEKSRLLSDRFSAERPKGSFSTLEIQRTEQGDSAMYLCASSLKGTNEKLFFGSGTQLSVL.

The chain combines TRBV30 with TRBJ1-1, with D uncertain. Germline V gene sequence: CDR1 GTSNPN, CDR2 SVGIG (reference sequence). Trimming removed 0 bases at V and 0 bases at J, with 11 bases between. The CDR3 has 15 amino acids. CDR3 in amino acids: CAWSVGGHLNTEAFF. In nucleotides, the CDR3 is TGTGCCTGGAGTGTGGGAGGGCACCTGAACACTGAAGCTTTCTTT.